The entry below gives a single TCR beta chain sequence along with its context. The entry originates in a study of control samples from healthy donors and cancer patients. Per germline, CDR1 MNHNY and CDR2 SVGAGI (reference sequence). V was trimmed by 2 bases and J by 3 bases, leaving 7 bases between them. This CDR3 has 13 amino acids. Here immunoSEQ multiplex PCR was the method, and the copy in TCRdb shows in-frame clones only, minus some. The sample contains tens of thousands of clones, roughly 92% of which appear only once. The receptor's source is a man aged 25 to 45 in good health. The chain carries TRBV6-6 and TRBJ1-2, with a tentative D call TRBD1 (5 bases). Sample: blood. CDR3 region: CASSYGTDYGYTF. CDR3 DNA sequence: TGTGCCAGCAGTTACGGGACGGACTATGGCTACACCTTC.